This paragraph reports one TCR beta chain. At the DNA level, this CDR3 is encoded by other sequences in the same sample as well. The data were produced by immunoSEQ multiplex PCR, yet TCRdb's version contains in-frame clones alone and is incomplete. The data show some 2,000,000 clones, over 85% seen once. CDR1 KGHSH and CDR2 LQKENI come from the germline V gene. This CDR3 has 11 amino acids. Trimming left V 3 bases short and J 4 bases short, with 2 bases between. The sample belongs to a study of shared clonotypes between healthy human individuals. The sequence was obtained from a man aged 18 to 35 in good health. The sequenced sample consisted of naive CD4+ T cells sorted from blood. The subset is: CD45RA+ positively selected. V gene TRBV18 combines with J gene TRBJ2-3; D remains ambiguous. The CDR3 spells CASSPSDTQYF. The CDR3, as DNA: TGTGCCAGCTCACCGTCAGATACGCAGTATTTT.